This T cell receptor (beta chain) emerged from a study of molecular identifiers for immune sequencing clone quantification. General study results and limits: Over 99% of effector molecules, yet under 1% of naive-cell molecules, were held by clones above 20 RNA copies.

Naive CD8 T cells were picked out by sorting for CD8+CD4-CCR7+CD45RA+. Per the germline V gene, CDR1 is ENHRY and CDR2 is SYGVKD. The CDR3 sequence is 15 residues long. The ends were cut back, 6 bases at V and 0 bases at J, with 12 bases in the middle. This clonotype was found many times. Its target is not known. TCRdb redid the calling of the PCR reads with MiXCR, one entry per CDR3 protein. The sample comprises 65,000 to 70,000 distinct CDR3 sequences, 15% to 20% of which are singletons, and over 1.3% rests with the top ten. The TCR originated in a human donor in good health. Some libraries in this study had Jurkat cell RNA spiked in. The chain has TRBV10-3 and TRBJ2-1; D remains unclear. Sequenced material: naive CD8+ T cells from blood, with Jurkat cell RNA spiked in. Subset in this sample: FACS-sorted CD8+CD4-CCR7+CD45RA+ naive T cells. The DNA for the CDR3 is TGTGCCATCAGGCCCCTAGTGAGCTCCTACAATGAGCAGTTCTTC. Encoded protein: CAIRPLVSSYNEQFF.